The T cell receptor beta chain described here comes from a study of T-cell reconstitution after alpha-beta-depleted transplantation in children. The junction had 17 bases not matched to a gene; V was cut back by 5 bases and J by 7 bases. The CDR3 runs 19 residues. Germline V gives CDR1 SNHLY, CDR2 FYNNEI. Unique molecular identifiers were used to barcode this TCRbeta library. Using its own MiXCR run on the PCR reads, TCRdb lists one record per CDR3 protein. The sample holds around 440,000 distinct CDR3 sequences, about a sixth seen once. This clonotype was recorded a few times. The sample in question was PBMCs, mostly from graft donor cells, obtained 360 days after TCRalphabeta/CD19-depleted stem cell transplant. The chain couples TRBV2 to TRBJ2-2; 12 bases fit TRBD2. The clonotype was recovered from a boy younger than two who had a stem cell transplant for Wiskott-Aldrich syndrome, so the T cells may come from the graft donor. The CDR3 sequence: CASSPPGLAGLRLYGELFF. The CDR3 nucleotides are TGTGCCAGCAGTCCGCCGGGACTAGCGGGCCTCCGGCTGTACGGGGAGCTGTTTTTT.